Sequencing of this T cell receptor (beta chain) was carried out in a study of T cell changes during pregnancy in multiple sclerosis. V lost 1 base to trimming and J lost 1 base; unmatched junction nucleotides: 4. Germline CDR1 is SGHDT and CDR2 is YYEEEE. This CDR3 contains 15 residues. Libraries were prepared by immunoSEQ multiplex PCR; TCRdb keeps only in-frame clonotypes and omits some of them. The sample lists 56,000 or so clones, 89% seen once, with more than 1.5% in the top ten. The receptor was isolated from a female donor with multiple sclerosis, enrolled in a pregnancy study. This material consisted of peripheral blood, taken after pregnancy. The V call is TRBV5-6, the J call TRBJ1-1; 7 positions agree with TRBD1. CDR3 sequence reads: CASSLYGTANTEAFF. Here the CDR3 DNA reads TGTGCCAGCAGCTTGTACGGGACAGCGAACACTGAAGCTTTCTTT.